The rows below give T cell receptor beta chains drawn from one sample of a study of T cell repertoires in cytomegalovirus infection. One entry per CDR3 protein results from TCRdb running MiXCR on the reads. This repertoire shows 250,000 to 300,000 distinct CDR3 sequences, roughly 25% found once; its top ten account for roughly 14%. Sequencing was done on a sample of PBMCs. All receptors come from a human donor in good health (CMV status not recorded). Some clones in this sample may be carry-over from other donors' samples. Both conserved end residues are part of each CDR3. The D gene is left open where the match is weak. Clone size appears in some rows only: once, few, many, or a class for an expanded clone.

clone size | J gene | V gene | D gene | CDR3 protein | CDR3 DNA
few | TRBJ2-3 | TRBV29-1 | . | CSGVTTDTQYF | TGCAGCGGAGTGACCACAGATACGCAGTATTTT
many | TRBJ2-2 | TRBV7-2 | . | CASSSPIAGELFF | TGTGCCAGCAGCTCTCCAATTGCCGGGGAGCTGTTTTTT
few | TRBJ2-6 | TRBV5-4 | . | CASTTNSGANVLTF | TGTGCCAGCACCACAAATTCTGGGGCCAACGTCCTGACTTTC
few | TRBJ2-7 | TRBV28 | . | CASSLRPPLGYEQYF | TGTGCCAGCAGTTTACGGCCTCCTTTGGGCTACGAGCAGTACTTC
. | TRBJ2-7 | TRBV7-2 | . | CASTQWGHYEQYF | TGTGCCAGCACCCAGTGGGGGCACTACGAGCAGTACTTC
few | TRBJ1-3 | TRBV28 | . | CASSPPRSSGNTIYF | TGTGCCAGCAGTCCTCCCAGATCCTCTGGAAACACCATATATTTT
few | TRBJ2-2 | TRBV29-1 | . | CSALSGWSNTGELFF | TGCAGCGCCCTGTCTGGGTGGTCGAACACCGGGGAGCTGTTTTTT
many | TRBJ2-3 | TRBV7-2 | TRBD2 | CASSLLAGGPADTQYF | TGTGCCAGCAGCTTACTAGCGGGAGGGCCCGCAGATACGCAGTATTTT
. | TRBJ2-3 | TRBV20-1 | TRBD2 | CSASSSGGSTDTQYF | TGCAGTGCTAGCAGTAGCGGGGGTAGCACAGATACGCAGTATTTT
many | TRBJ2-7 | TRBV7-2 | TRBD1 | CASSPVSSGTGGAQYF | TGTGCCAGCAGCCCCGTTAGTTCCGGGACAGGGGGCGCGCAGTACTTC
few | TRBJ2-7 | TRBV20-1 | . | CSATLGQYEQYF | TGCAGTGCCACCCTCGGACAGTACGAGCAGTACTTC
. | TRBJ1-4 | TRBV27 | . | CASSLIATNEKLFF | TGTGCCAGCAGTCTAATTGCAACTAATGAAAAACTGTTTTTT
few | TRBJ2-5 | TRBV6-6 | . | CATHRARLEETQYF | TGTGCCACCCACCGGGCTAGATTAGAAGAGACCCAGTACTTC
few | TRBJ2-5 | TRBV15 | TRBD1 | CATSRITDRALTGTQYF | TGTGCCACCAGCAGAATTACGGACAGGGCACTTACCGGGACCCAGTACTTC
. | TRBJ1-2 | TRBV19 | TRBD1 | CASSPGQGRGYTF | TGTGCCAGTAGTCCGGGACAGGGACGTGGCTACACCTTC
. | TRBJ1-3 | TRBV7-2 | . | CASSLGSMTSGNTIYF | TGTGCCAGCAGCTTGGGCAGTATGACCTCTGGAAACACCATATATTTT
few | TRBJ2-4 | TRBV20-1 | TRBD2 | CSASQREGGIQYF | TGCAGTGCTAGTCAGCGGGAGGGCGGCATTCAGTACTTC
. | TRBJ2-1 | TRBV7-7 | TRBD2 | CASSYLHVAGRGNEQFF | TGTGCCAGCAGTTATTTACACGTAGCGGGAAGAGGCAATGAGCAGTTCTTC
few | TRBJ2-1 | TRBV2 | TRBD2 | CASSAQREGDEQFF | TGTGCCAGCAGTGCCCAGCGGGAAGGGGATGAGCAGTTCTTC
many | TRBJ1-1 | TRBV28 | TRBD1 | CASSDGDRMNTEAFF | TGTGCCAGCAGTGACGGGGACAGGATGAACACTGAAGCTTTCTTT
. | TRBJ1-4 | TRBV20-1 | . | CSASPGHEKLFF | TGCAGTGCTAGTCCAGGGCATGAAAAACTGTTTTTT
many | TRBJ2-1 | TRBV7-2 | TRBD2 | CASSRTSAGEQFF | TGTGCCAGCAGCCGGACTAGCGCAGGAGAGCAGTTCTTC
. | TRBJ2-3 | TRBV18 | . | CASSPNKEDTQYF | TGTGCCAGCTCACCTAACAAAGAGGATACGCAGTATTTT
. | TRBJ1-1 | TRBV28 | TRBD1 | CASSLGAGGSYTEAFF | TGTGCCAGCAGTTTAGGGGCAGGGGGCTCGTACACTGAAGCTTTCTTT
many | TRBJ2-1 | TRBV6-2/TRBV6-3 | TRBD2 | CASSSRTSGRRNEQFF | TGTGCCAGCAGTTCCCGGACTAGCGGGAGGCGCAATGAGCAGTTCTTC
. | TRBJ1-2 | TRBV12-3/TRBV12-4 | . | CASLGTGGGGYTF | TGTGCCAGCCTCGGAACGGGAGGAGGGGGCTACACCTTC
. | TRBJ1-5 | TRBV19 | . | CASSIASTGPSGQPQHF | TGTGCCAGTAGTATCGCCTCGACAGGCCCCTCGGGACAGCCCCAGCATTTT
few | TRBJ2-4 | TRBV19 | . | CASSTLGIPKNIQYF | TGTGCCAGTAGTACACTGGGGATACCCAAAAACATTCAGTACTTC
. | TRBJ2-7 | TRBV7-2 | . | CASSLSVSEQYF | TGTGCCAGCAGCTTATCAGTAAGTGAGCAGTACTTC
few | TRBJ1-5 | TRBV28 | . | CASINHEGTLSNQPQHF | TGTGCCAGCATCAACCATGAAGGGACACTTAGCAATCAGCCCCAGCATTTT
many | TRBJ2-7 | TRBV7-2 | . | CASSLVGGGSSYEQYF | TGTGCCAGCAGCTTAGTGGGCGGGGGCAGCTCCTACGAGCAGTACTTC
. | TRBJ2-1 | TRBV6-5 | TRBD2 | CASTRVGASGRAYNEQFF | TGTGCCAGCACCCGGGTGGGAGCTAGCGGGAGGGCCTACAATGAGCAGTTCTTC
. | TRBJ1-1 | TRBV7-3 | . | CASSFAGAPEAFF | TGTGCCAGCAGCTTCGCAGGGGCGCCTGAAGCTTTCTTT
. | TRBJ1-2 | TRBV20-1 | . | CSARTAYADGYTF | TGCAGTGCTAGAACAGCCTACGCGGACGGCTACACCTTC
. | TRBJ1-6 | TRBV28 | . | CASARVLGSPLHF | TGTGCCAGCGCCAGGGTCCTGGGTTCACCCCTCCACTTT
. | TRBJ1-4 | TRBV28 | TRBD1 | CASSKSGGDEKLFF | TGTGCCAGCAGTAAATCAGGGGGAGATGAAAAACTGTTTTTT
. | TRBJ2-3 | TRBV6-6 | . | CASSPGAGSTDTQYF | TGTGCCAGCAGTCCTGGGGCGGGTAGCACAGATACGCAGTATTTT
. | TRBJ2-5 | TRBV7-8 | . | CASRISRVYQETQYF | TGTGCCAGCAGAATTAGCAGGGTCTACCAAGAGACCCAGTACTTC
many | TRBJ2-1 | TRBV28 | TRBD2 | CAAKTSGRWNEQFF | TGTGCCGCAAAGACTAGCGGGAGATGGAATGAGCAGTTCTTC
few | TRBJ2-1 | TRBV2 | TRBD2 | CASSGVSGRGNYNEQFF | TGTGCCAGCAGTGGGGTTAGCGGGAGGGGAAACTACAATGAGCAGTTCTTC
few | TRBJ2-2 | TRBV27 | . | CASSNRVFTGELFF | TGTGCCAGCAGCAACAGGGTTTTTACCGGGGAGCTGTTTTTT
many | TRBJ1-2 | TRBV7-9 | TRBD1 | CASRQPGQGSSGYTF | TGTGCCAGCAGGCAACCGGGACAGGGTTCAAGTGGCTACACCTTC
. | TRBJ2-4 | TRBV20-1 | TRBD2 | CSAGKLAVLAKNMQYF | TGCAGTGCTGGAAAACTAGCGGTGTTAGCCAAAAACATGCAGTACTTC
. | TRBJ2-7 | TRBV28 | . | CASSFPGHPYEQYF | TGTGCCAGCAGTTTTCCGGGACATCCCTACGAGCAGTACTTC
. | TRBJ2-1 | TRBV6-2/TRBV6-3 | TRBD2 | CATLSGLAYNEQFF | TGTGCCACCCTTAGCGGGCTGGCCTACAATGAGCAGTTCTTC
many | TRBJ2-3 | TRBV6-1 | . | CASQRTGTDTQYF | TGTGCCAGTCAGCGGACCGGCACAGATACGCAGTATTTT
once | TRBJ2-7 | TRBV20-1 | . | CSAGGAAGVYEQYF | TGCAGTGCTGGGGGGGCCGCGGGGGTCTACGAGCAGTACTTC
few | TRBJ1-5 | TRBV6-2/TRBV6-3 | . | CASGPGLPNQPQHF | TGTGCCAGCGGCCCGGGACTTCCGAATCAGCCCCAGCATTTT